The 8 T cell receptor beta chains below all came from one sample that was sequenced in a study of T-cell memory formation after mild COVID-19. Using its own MiXCR run on the 5' RACE reads, TCRdb lists one record per CDR3 protein. This sample has roughly 560,000 distinct CDR3 sequences; around 21% occur once, and the top ten carry 12%. Material: PBMCs or a T cell subset sorted from them (not recorded which). These receptors all come from an adult woman who had mild COVID-19 (a few samples of this study predate the infection). Cell type and time point are not known.

Only a few counts were recorded for this clonotype. V gene TRBV10-3 combines with J gene TRBJ2-7; D is perhaps TRBD1 (6 bases). Germline CDR1 and CDR2: ENHRY and SYGVKD. The V gene lost 2 bases and the J gene lost 1 base, with 9 bases spanning the gap. The CDR3 runs 14 residues. This chain's CDR3 is CAISEDRTSYEQYF. CDR3 DNA sequence: TGTGCCATCAGTGAGGACAGGACGTCCTACGAGCAGTACTTC.

The chain has TRBV6-1 and TRBJ1-5, with TRBD1 matching over 7 bases. The CDR3 is made up of 15 amino acids. V shed 6 bases, J shed 6 bases, and the junction held 11 bases outside the gene matches. Per the germline V gene, CDR1 is MNHNS and CDR2 is SASEGT. The CDR3 region is CASRRRQGRGQPQHF. CDR3 nucleotides: TGTGCCAGCAGGAGGAGACAGGGAAGGGGTCAGCCCCAGCATTTT.

This clonotype was detected once. The chain couples TRBV3-1 to TRBJ2-2, with 13 bases fitting TRBD2. This CDR3 region has 17 residues. Germline CDR1 and CDR2: LGHDT and YNNKEL (reference sequence). J gave up 3 bases and V 4 bases, and 5 bases lay outside the gene matches. In DNA form, the CDR3 reads TGTGCCAGCAGCCTCGGGACTAGCGGGACCGACACCGGGGAGCTGTTTTTT. The encoded protein is CASSLGTSGTDTGELFF.

This clonotype came up a few times. The genes are TRBV12-3 or TRBV12-4 and TRBJ2-3; TRBD2 agrees at 7 bases. The CDR3 sequence is 13 residues long. Unmatched junction bases numbered 5, after V lost 5 bases and J lost 6 bases. The CDR3 sequence is CASSGGGGDTQYF. The DNA of the CDR3 is TGTGCCAGCAGTGGCGGGGGAGGGGATACGCAGTATTTT.

Details on this clonotype: At one of its ends the junction is not consistent with the germline gene, which may arise from a read error. In nucleotides, the CDR3 is TGTGCCACCAGTGAGCACGACAGATCCCAACATTTT. It specifies CATSEHDRSQHF. This sequence joins TRBV24-1 and TRBJ1-5, with D possibly TRBD1 on 5 matching bases. Looked up from germline, CDR1 is KGHDR and CDR2 is SFDVKD. CDR3 size: 12 residues.

V usage is TRBV15 and J usage is TRBJ2-7, with D perhaps TRBD1 or TRBD2 (5 bases each). The germline V and J ends were trimmed by 0 bases and 9 bases, with 12 bases remaining between them. CDR1 is LNHNV and CDR2 is YYDKDF in the germline V gene (reference sequence). The CDR3 runs to 13 residues. CDR3 nucleotide sequence: TGTGCCACCAGCAGAGATCCGGCCGGGACGCAGTACTTC. Protein sequence: CATSRDPAGTQYF.

This chain joins TRBV5-4 and TRBJ2-7, with TRBD2 identical over 14 bases. The V gene end was trimmed by 2 bases and the J gene end by 5 bases; junction bases not matched to a gene: 3. The CDR3 totals 15 residues. Germline CDR1 reads SGHNT; CDR2 reads YYREEE (reference sequence). Here the CDR3 DNA reads TGTGCCAGCAGCTTCGGGACTAGCGGGAGCAACGAGCAGTACTTC. This sequence encodes CASSFGTSGSNEQYF.

The chain couples TRBV28 to TRBJ2-7; 7 bases align to TRBD2. Germline V gene lookup returns CDR1 MDHEN and CDR2 SYDVKM. V shed 2 bases, J shed 0 bases, and the junction held 4 bases outside the gene matches. The CDR3 spans 15 residues. The chain's CDR3 is CASSLGTTGSYEQYF. The CDR3 DNA reads as TGTGCCAGCAGTTTAGGGACTACGGGCTCCTACGAGCAGTACTTC.